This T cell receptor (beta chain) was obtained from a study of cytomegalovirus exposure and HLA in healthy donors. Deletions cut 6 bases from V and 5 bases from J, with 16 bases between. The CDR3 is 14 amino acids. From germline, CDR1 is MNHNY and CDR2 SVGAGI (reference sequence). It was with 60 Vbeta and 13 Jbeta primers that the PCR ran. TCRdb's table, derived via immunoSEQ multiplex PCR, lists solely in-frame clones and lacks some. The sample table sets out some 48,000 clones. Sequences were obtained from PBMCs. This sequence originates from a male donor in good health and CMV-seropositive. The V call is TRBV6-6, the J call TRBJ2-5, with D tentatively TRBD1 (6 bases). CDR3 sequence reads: CASRPNRVSETQYF. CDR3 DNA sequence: TGTGCCAGCAGACCCAACAGGGTCAGTGAGACCCAGTACTTC.